This T cell receptor (beta chain) is from a study of molecular identifiers for immune sequencing clone quantification (dated by TCRdb to 2017 to 2018). The study in broad terms: For a replicate experiment, RNA from roughly 18,000 or 92,000 naive CD8 T cells was divided into five aliquots, and four of the five aliquots were sequenced. This methods study used CD8 T cells to benchmark TCR RNA copy counting and molecular-identifier clustering-based TCR repertoire sequencing (MIDCIRS). Summary of the overall study and its limitations: Clones above 20 RNA copies held over 99% of molecules in CMV-specific effector cells but under 1% in naive cells. Modeling estimated about three recovered TCR RNA copies per cell, compared with around 9.7 by digital PCR, which implies roughly 30% capture efficiency. Highly expanded clone sizes could be underestimated if identical TCR molecules share a barcode. When barcode sub-clustering was not used, chimeric consensus sequences inflated TCR diversity, with chimeras reaching as high as 47%. A single cell's worth of spiked-in Jurkat TCR RNA was reported detectable even among one million naive CD8 T cells. The naive libraries included spiked-in Jurkat TCR RNA (roughly 11 copies' worth), and this RNA is not part of the donor repertoire.

Libraries of naive CD8 T cells were built from around 20,000 to 1,000,000 sorted cells, with 10%, 30% or 50% of the purified RNA used. Naive CD8 T cells were FACS-sorted as CD8+CD4-CCR7+CD45RA+ on a BD FACSAria II into RLT Plus buffer. Detection sensitivity was tested by spiking Jurkat RNA equal to about eleven TCR copies' worth into samples containing roughly 19,000-1,100,000 naive CD8 T cells. CD8 T cells were enriched using RosetteSep CD8+ T Cell Enrichment Cocktail and Ficoll-Paque, and the enriched cells then underwent ACK red cell lysis. In the germline V gene, CDR1 corresponds to SGHRS and CDR2 to YFSETQ. The CDR3 has 13 amino acids, counting the end cysteine and phenylalanine. Here the CDR3 DNA is all that survives: 39 bases in frame from base 1. The library was obtained by PCR. Sequenced on an Illumina HiSeq 4000. Bulk TCR libraries were made following a previously described method, with the TCR primers given in Table S5. Total RNA was purified with the Qiagen AllPrep DNA/RNA kit. Before any analysis, reads coming from multiple sequencing runs of the same library were combined into one pool. Under the source paper's analysis protocol: Reads were retained only if their TCR constant sequence matched exactly, and those retained reads were trimmed to 150 nt and grouped according to their 12-nt molecular barcodes. Reads in each barcode group were sub-clustered using a 15% Levenshtein threshold, and a quality-weighted consensus sequence was built for each RNA molecule. Non-functional sequences were excluded, and lower-count sequences lying one edit away from another sequence were also excluded. Based on fitting two negative binomial distributions, any barcode sub-cluster with under 20% of the maximum read count was discarded. TCRdb reanalyzed the raw reads on its own, using fastp at Q25 for trimming and MiXCR for clone calling, and kept in-frame beta chains. Identical CDR3 protein sequences are pooled into one entry, listed with their most common genes and DNA. TCRdb, not the original authors, processed these V and J calls. The sample includes 60,000 to 70,000 distinct CDR3 sequences, with 15% to 20% observed a single time. The ten biggest clones cover about 1.5% of the sample.

Worth noting for this clonotype: This receptor's antigen is unknown. This may stem from a read error, because a much larger clone lies one nucleotide away.

The rearranged chain carries TRBV5-1 and TRBJ2-7, and 8 junction bases match TRBD2. Sequenced sample: naive CD8+ T cells from blood, with Jurkat cell RNA spiked in. The cell subset or site label, as the study defines it: FACS-sorted CD8+CD4-CCR7+CD45RA+ naive T cells. This clonotype was obtained from a human donor in good health. Some libraries in this study had Jurkat cell RNA spiked in. The DNA sequence reads TGCGCCAGCAGCCTAGCGGGTTACTACGGGCAGTACTTC. It codes for CASSLAGYYGQYF.